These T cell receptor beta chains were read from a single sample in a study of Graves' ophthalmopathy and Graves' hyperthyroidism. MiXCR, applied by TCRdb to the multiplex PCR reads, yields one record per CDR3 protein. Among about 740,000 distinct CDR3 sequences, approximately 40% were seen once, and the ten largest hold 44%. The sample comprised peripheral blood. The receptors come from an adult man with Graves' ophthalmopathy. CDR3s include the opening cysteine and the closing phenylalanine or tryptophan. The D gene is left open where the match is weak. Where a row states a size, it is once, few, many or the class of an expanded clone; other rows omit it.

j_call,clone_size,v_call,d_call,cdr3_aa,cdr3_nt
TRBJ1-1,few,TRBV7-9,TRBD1,CASSSRTGERGNTEAFF,TGTGCCAGCAGCTCAAGGACAGGGGAAAGAGGAAACACTGAAGCTTTCTTT
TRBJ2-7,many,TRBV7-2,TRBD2,CASSLLHLAGGREQYF,TGTGCCAGCAGCTTATTACACCTAGCGGGGGGTCGGGAGCAGTACTTC
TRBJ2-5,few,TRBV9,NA,CASSPRSTRQETQYF,TGTGCCAGCTCACCTCGATCGACTAGGCAAGAGACCCAGTACTTC
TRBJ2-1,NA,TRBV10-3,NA,CAIRPRDTEYNEQFF,TGTGCCATCAGACCCCGGGACACTGAATACAATGAGCAGTTCTTC
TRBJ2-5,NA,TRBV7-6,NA,CASSLESWGIKTQYF,TGTGCCAGCAGCTTAGAGTCCTGGGGGATAAAGACCCAGTACTTC
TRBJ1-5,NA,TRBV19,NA,CASRLGGNLNQPQHF,TGTGCCAGTAGATTGGGAGGGAATTTAAATCAGCCCCAGCATTTT
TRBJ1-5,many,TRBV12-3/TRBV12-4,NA,CASSLGSRQSNQPQHF,TGTGCCAGCAGTTTAGGTTCCAGGCAGAGCAATCAGCCCCAGCATTTT
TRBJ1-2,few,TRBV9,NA,CASSVESRDGGYTF,TGTGCCAGCAGCGTCGAATCGAGGGATGGTGGCTACACCTTC
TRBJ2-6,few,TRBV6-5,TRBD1,CASKPQGAGANVLTF,TGTGCCAGCAAACCACAGGGGGCTGGGGCCAACGTCCTGACTTTC
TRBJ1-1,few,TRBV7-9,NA,CASSLARGGSNTEAFF,TGTGCCAGCAGCTTAGCGCGGGGGGGTTCGAACACTGAAGCTTTCTTT
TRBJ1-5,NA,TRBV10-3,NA,CASSEQWVSNQPQHF,TGTGCCAGCAGTGAACAGTGGGTTAGCAATCAGCCCCAGCATTTT
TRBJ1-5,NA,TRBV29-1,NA,CAWSHTRQINQPQHF,TGTGCCTGGAGTCATACTCGGCAGATCAATCAGCCCCAGCATTTT
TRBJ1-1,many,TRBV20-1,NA,CSARDQGMNTEAFF,TGCAGTGCTAGAGATCAGGGCATGAACACTGAAGCTTTCTTT
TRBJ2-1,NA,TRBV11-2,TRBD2,CASGGTSGGQFF,TGTGCCAGCGGCGGGACTAGCGGGGGACAGTTCTTC
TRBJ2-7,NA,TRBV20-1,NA,CSAHRDPSYEQYF,TGCAGTGCCCATCGGGACCCATCCTACGAGCAGTACTTC
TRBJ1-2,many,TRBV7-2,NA,CASSLLPGRTARYGYTF,TGTGCCAGCAGCCTGCTCCCGGGACGGACCGCTCGGTATGGCTACACCTTC
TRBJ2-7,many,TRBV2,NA,CASSAADFSHEQYF,TGTGCCAGCAGTGCGGCGGACTTCTCCCACGAGCAGTACTTC
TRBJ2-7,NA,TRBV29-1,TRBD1,CSSGQGGLHEQYF,TGCAGCTCGGGACAGGGAGGCTTGCACGAGCAGTACTTC
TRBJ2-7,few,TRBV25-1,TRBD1,CASSSPGGQGTYEQYF,TGTGCCAGCAGTTCGCCGGGGGGACAGGGGACGTACGAGCAGTACTTC
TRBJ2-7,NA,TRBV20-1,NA,CSATARNFGGSYEQYF,TGCAGTGCTACGGCAAGGAATTTCGGGGGCTCCTACGAGCAGTACTTC
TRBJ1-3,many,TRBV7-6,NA,CASSLRDSSGNTIYF,TGTGCCAGCAGCTTAAGGGATAGCTCTGGAAACACCATATATTTT
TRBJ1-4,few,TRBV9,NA,CASSPTSGGATRLGEKLFF,TGTGCCAGCAGCCCCACCTCAGGTGGAGCGACGAGACTTGGGGAAAAACTGTTTTTT
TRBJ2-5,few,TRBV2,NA,CASSRGTLVLETQYF,TGTGCCAGCAGTCGAGGGACCCTGGTATTAGAGACCCAGTACTTC
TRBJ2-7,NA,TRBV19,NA,CASSQQARPYEQYF,TGTGCCAGTAGTCAGCAGGCACGACCCTACGAGCAGTACTTC
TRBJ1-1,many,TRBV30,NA,CAWSYLAVNTEAFF,TGTGCCTGGAGTTACCTGGCCGTGAACACTGAAGCTTTCTTT
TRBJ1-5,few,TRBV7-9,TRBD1,CASSTGTGGDQPQHF,TGTGCCAGCAGCACCGGGACAGGGGGGGATCAGCCCCAGCATTTT
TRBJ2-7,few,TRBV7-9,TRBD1,CASRAGTGAYEQYF,TGTGCCAGCAGAGCCGGGACAGGGGCCTACGAGCAGTACTTC
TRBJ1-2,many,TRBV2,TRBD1,CASSEATGTDYGYTF,TGTGCCAGCAGTGAAGCGACCGGGACAGACTATGGCTACACCTTC
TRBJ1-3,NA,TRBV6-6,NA,CASCYSLGSGNTIYF,TGTGCCAGCTGTTACTCGCTGGGGTCTGGAAACACCATATATTTT
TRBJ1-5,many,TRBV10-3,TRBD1,CATGQGGQPQHF,TGTGCCACAGGACAGGGAGGCCAGCCCCAGCATTTT
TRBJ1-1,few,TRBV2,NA,CASSLQETEAFF,TGTGCCAGCAGCCTACAGGAGACTGAAGCTTTCTTT
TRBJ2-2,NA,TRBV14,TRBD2,CASSPGVGSGLAANTGELFF,TGTGCCAGCAGCCCAGGGGTTGGGAGCGGACTAGCGGCGAACACCGGGGAGCTGTTTTTT
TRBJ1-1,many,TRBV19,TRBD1,CATRGQGDTEAFF,TGTGCCACCAGAGGACAGGGGGATACAGAAGCTTTCTTT
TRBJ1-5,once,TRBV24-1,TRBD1,CASSSQQGSRNQPQHF,TGTGCCAGCAGTTCACAACAGGGGTCCCGCAATCAGCCCCAGCATTTT
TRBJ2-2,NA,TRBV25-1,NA,CASSFGSGYTGELFF,TGTGCCAGCAGTTTCGGGTCGGGCTACACCGGGGAGCTGTTTTTT
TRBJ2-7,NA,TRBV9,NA,CASSWTAYEQYF,TGTGCCAGCAGTTGGACAGCCTACGAGCAGTACTTC
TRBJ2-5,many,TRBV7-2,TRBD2,CASSLSAGEETQYF,TGTGCCAGCAGCTTATCAGCGGGAGAAGAGACCCAGTACTTC
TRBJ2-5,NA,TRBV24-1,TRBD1,CATSDYGTGPETQYF,TGTGCCACCAGTGATTACGGGACAGGGCCAGAGACCCAGTACTTC
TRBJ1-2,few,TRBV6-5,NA,CASSEAFAVYGYTF,TGTGCCAGCAGTGAAGCCTTTGCCGTCTATGGCTACACCTTC
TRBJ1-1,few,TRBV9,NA,CASSQGSRITEAFF,TGTGCCAGCAGCCAAGGGTCTCGAATCACTGAAGCTTTCTTT
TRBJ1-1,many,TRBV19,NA,CASITGTTNTEAFF,TGTGCCAGCATTACCGGGACAACGAACACTGAAGCTTTCTTT
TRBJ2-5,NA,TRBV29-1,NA,CSVEGGRGTKTQYF,TGCAGCGTTGAAGGAGGCCGAGGGACCAAGACCCAGTACTTC
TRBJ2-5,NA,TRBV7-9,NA,CASGQGMGVTQYF,TGTGCCAGCGGGCAGGGGATGGGAGTGACCCAGTACTTC
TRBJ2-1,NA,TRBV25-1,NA,CASTLWGYNEQFF,TGTGCCAGCACCCTCTGGGGTTACAATGAGCAGTTCTTC
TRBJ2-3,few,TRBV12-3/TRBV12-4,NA,CASSLNSGDTDTQYF,TGTGCCAGCAGCTTAAATAGCGGCGACACAGATACGCAGTATTTT
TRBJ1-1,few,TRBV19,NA,CASSARGGESNTEAFF,TGTGCCAGTAGTGCGCGGGGGGGGGAGTCAAACACTGAAGCTTTCTTT
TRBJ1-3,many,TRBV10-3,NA,CASRTTGSGNTIYF,TGTGCCAGCAGAACGACAGGATCTGGAAACACCATATATTTT
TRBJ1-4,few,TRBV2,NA,CASSGPPRPEKLFF,TGTGCCAGCAGTGGACCCCCGCGCCCTGAAAAACTGTTTTTT
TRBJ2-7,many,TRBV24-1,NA,CATSDSRDYEQYF,TGTGCCACCAGTGATTCCCGGGACTACGAGCAGTACTTC
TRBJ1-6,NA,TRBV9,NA,CASSQDLAGSYNSPLHF,TGTGCCAGCAGCCAAGATTTGGCGGGCTCCTATAATTCACCCCTCCACTTT
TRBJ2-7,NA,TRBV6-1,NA,CASSKDWSYEQYF,TGTGCCAGCAGTAAGGACTGGTCCTACGAGCAGTACTTC
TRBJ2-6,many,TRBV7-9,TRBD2,CASSWVAGAGGANVLTF,TGTGCCAGCAGCTGGGTAGCGGGAGCGGGCGGGGCCAACGTCCTGACTTTC
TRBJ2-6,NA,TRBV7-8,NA,CASSLFPQTRAGANVLTF,TGTGCCAGCAGCTTATTCCCCCAGACGAGGGCTGGGGCCAACGTCCTGACTTTC